This section outlines one T cell receptor beta chain sequence together with its context. Its antigen has not been determined. No base-level quality is on record; no much larger clone is a single base apart. This sample is part of a study of blood T cell repertoires in COVID-19 (dated by TCRdb to the early 2020s). For the study in its entirety: Samples covering the acute and convalescent phases of COVID-19 were provided by collaborators in the United States, Italy and Spain. The material from the prospective study consisted of cDNA or gDNA derived from T cells, B-cell-depleted T cells, or PBMCs. Subjects who had been exposed to COVID-19, were actively infected with it, or had recovered from it provided the deeply sampled blood TCRbeta repertoires that made up the dataset. The repertoires were released in a freely available public database intended as a resource for research on the immune response to SARS-CoV-2. The samples were drawn from two sources: the first 160 participants of the ongoing ImmuneRACE study, and 950 to 1,500 subjects contributed by 6 global collaborators. Sample metadata almost always included a de-identified subject ID, COVID-19 status, age in years and sex. Where available, HLA class I and class II types were taken from metadata supplied by the sample provider and were not determined by assay-based typing. Paper-wide results and their limitations: The quantity of clinical and demographic metadata differed by source and by participant and was supplied without curation.

The collaborating institutions used their own protocols to collect whole blood in K2EDTA tubes. Collaborator samples were shipped for TCRbeta analysis as frozen whole blood, isolated PBMCs, or DNA extracted from either sample type. Trimming accounts for 5 bases at V and 1 base at J, while the number of junction bases matched to no gene is 11. CDR3 length: 16 amino acids, cysteine to phenylalanine. This entry keeps only the CDR3 DNA: 48 bases, framed from base 1. CDR1 and CDR2 were assigned from the germline V gene as MDHEN and SYDVKM. TCRbeta CDR3 regions were amplified from genomic DNA using the immunoSEQ Assay, a bias-controlled multiplex PCR. Under the source paper's analysis protocol: The number of nucleated cells in each sample was estimated by amplification of reference gene primers within the assay. To quantify the absolute abundance of each unique TCRbeta CDR3 rearrangement, sequence reads were collapsed and filtered. For each sample, productive Simpson clonality was calculated as the square root of Simpson's diversity index over productive rearrangements. This is the immuneACCESS table as TCRdb keeps it, with only in-frame sequences that have V and J called. A part of the clones is gone; compared with another copy, unresolved V genes explain less than half, and the rest is unexplained. V and J calls and clone size are as listed in that table; D and trimming were resolved from the DNA. Counted in this sample were about 130,000 clones; just under 85% of them appeared once. Together, the top ten hold 9.5% to 15% of the sample.

The TCR originated in a human donor in a cohort sampled during active COVID-19. The sequence is built from TRBV28 and TRBJ2-7, with 7 bases aligning to TRBD2. Input material: peripheral blood. The CDR3 reads as follows: CASSGRGQGLSYEQYF. In nucleotide form, the sequence is TGTGCCAGCAGTGGGCGAGGTCAGGGACTATCCTACGAGCAGTACTTC. Supplemented by the reference TRBV28 and TRBJ2-7 proteins around the CDR3, the complete variable domain is DVKVTQSSRYLVKRTGEKVFLECVQDMDHENMFWYRQDPGLGLRLIYFSYDVKMKEKGDIPEGYSVSREKKERFSLILESASTNQTSMYLCASSGRGQGLSYEQYFGPGTRLTVT.